The entry below describes one T cell receptor beta chain. Its antigen is still unknown. No per-base quality is available; no much larger clone lies one base away. At one collaborating source in Seattle, patients were enrolled during active infection and were followed longitudinally through the course of disease. The collaborating institutions used their own protocols to collect whole blood in K2EDTA tubes. For TCRbeta analysis, collaborators shipped samples in one of three forms: frozen whole blood, isolated PBMCs, or DNA extracted from either of those sample types. The immunoSEQ Assay, a bias-controlled multiplex PCR, was used to amplify TCRbeta CDR3 regions from genomic DNA. In the source study's methods: The number of nucleated cells in each sample was estimated by amplification of reference gene primers within the assay. Sequence reads were collapsed and filtered to measure the absolute abundance of every unique TCRbeta CDR3 rearrangement. For each sample, productive Simpson clonality was calculated by taking the square root of Simpson's diversity index across productive rearrangements. Imported from immuneACCESS, the table was reduced by TCRdb to in-frame sequences with V and J called. These copies leave out some clones; in studies compared against another copy, an unresolved V gene accounts for under half, and the cause of the remainder is not known. Clonal size and the V and J genes are those of that table, whereas D and trimming came from the DNA. The sample has around 200,000 clones on record, 70% to 80% of them singletons. The ten most abundant clones make up over 5% of the sample.

From the cysteine through the phenylalanine, the CDR3 covers 15 amino acids. CDR3 DNA is the only sequence kept; it has 45 bases, read in frame from the first base. The germline V gene specifies MRHNA as CDR1 and SNTAGT as CDR2. Trimming accounts for 5 bases at V and 6 bases at J, while the number of junction bases matched to no gene is 4. This record comes from a study of blood T cell repertoires in COVID-19 (dated by TCRdb to between 2020 and 2021). Looking at the study overall: The collaborator samples originated in the United States, Italy and Spain and spanned the acute and convalescent phases of COVID-19. The material from the prospective study consisted of cDNA or gDNA derived from T cells, B-cell-depleted T cells, or PBMCs. The dataset comprised deeply sampled blood TCRbeta repertoires from subjects exposed to, actively infected with, or recovered from COVID-19. A freely available public database, intended as a resource for researchers studying the immune response to SARS-CoV-2, is where the repertoires were released. Samples were obtained from the ongoing ImmuneRACE study (first 160 participants) and from some 1,300 subjects provided by 6 global collaborators. The sample metadata nearly always contained a de-identified subject ID, COVID-19 status, age in years and sex. Where available, HLA class I and class II types were taken from metadata supplied by the sample provider and were not determined by assay-based typing.

What the authors observed across the whole study: How much clinical and demographic metadata was included differed by source and by participant, and the metadata was provided uncurated.

The specimen sequenced was peripheral blood. This TCR was sampled from a middle-aged woman with COVID-19, enrolled during active disease. The chain is made from TRBV6-4 and TRBJ2-2, and TRBD2 aligns with 12 junction nucleotides. The CDR3 sequence is CASSPSGRAPGELFF. The DNA sequence is given as TGTGCCAGCAGTCCTAGCGGGAGGGCCCCCGGGGAGCTGTTTTTT.